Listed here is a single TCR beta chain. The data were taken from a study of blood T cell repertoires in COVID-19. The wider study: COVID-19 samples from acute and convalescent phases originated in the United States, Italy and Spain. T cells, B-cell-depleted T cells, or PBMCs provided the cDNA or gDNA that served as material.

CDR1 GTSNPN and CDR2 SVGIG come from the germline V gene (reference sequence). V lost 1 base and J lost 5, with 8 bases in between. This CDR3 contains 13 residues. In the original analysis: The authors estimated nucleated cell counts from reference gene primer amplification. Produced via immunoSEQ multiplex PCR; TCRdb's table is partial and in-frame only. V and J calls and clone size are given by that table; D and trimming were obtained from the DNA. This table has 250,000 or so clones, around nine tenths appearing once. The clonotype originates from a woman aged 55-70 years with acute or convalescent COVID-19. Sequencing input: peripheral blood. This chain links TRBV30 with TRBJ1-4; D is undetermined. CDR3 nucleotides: TGTGCCTGGAGTGAATTCTACAATGAAAAACTGTTTTTT. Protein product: CAWSEFYNEKLFF.